Listed below are T cell receptor beta chains from one sample, sequenced in a study of CD8 T cells in Susac syndrome. TCRdb analysed the immunoSEQ multiplex PCR reads with MiXCR anew, one entry per CDR3 protein. The data show 250,000 to 350,000 distinct CDR3 sequences, roughly 94% seen once. The sample consisted of CD4+ T cells from PBMCs. The receptor source for this set is a human donor with multiple sclerosis. Each CDR3 is given with its conserved first and last residue. The order of the fields is CDR3 DNA, CDR3 protein, CDR3 length, D gene, clone size, J gene, V gene. A D gene is named only where the DNA matches it firmly. Size values are once, few and many counts, or a class for expanded clones, and some rows have none.

CDR3 DNA: TGTGCCAGCAGTCCCACCGCCAGCGGGGCCACCGGGGAGCTGTTTTTT
CDR3 protein: CASSPTASGATGELFF
CDR3 length: 16
D gene: TRBD2
clone size: once
J gene: TRBJ2-2
V gene: TRBV11-3

CDR3 DNA: TGTGCCACCAGTCCGGACAGGCTGACCGGGGAGCTGTTTTTT
CDR3 protein: CATSPDRLTGELFF
CDR3 length: 14
D gene: TRBD1
clone size: -
J gene: TRBJ2-2
V gene: TRBV15

CDR3 DNA: TGCAGTGCTAAAACTGGGACTAGCGGTTCTATCTACGAGCAGTACTTC
CDR3 protein: CSAKTGTSGSIYEQYF
CDR3 length: 16
D gene: TRBD2
clone size: once
J gene: TRBJ2-7
V gene: TRBV20-1

CDR3 DNA: TGTGCCAGCAGCTTAGCCCAGGGGGCGGCGGGGGAGACCCAGTACTTC
CDR3 protein: CASSLAQGAAGETQYF
CDR3 length: 16
D gene: TRBD1
clone size: once
J gene: TRBJ2-5
V gene: TRBV7-2

CDR3 DNA: TGTGCCAGTAGTATTCTTGGCGGGAGGATGTACAATGAGCAGTTCTTC
CDR3 protein: CASSILGGRMYNEQFF
CDR3 length: 16
D gene: TRBD2
clone size: -
J gene: TRBJ2-1
V gene: TRBV19

CDR3 DNA: TGTGCCAGTAAACAGGGGGGCTATGGCTACACCTTC
CDR3 protein: CASKQGGYGYTF
CDR3 length: 12
D gene: TRBD1
clone size: -
J gene: TRBJ1-2
V gene: TRBV19

CDR3 DNA: TGTGCCAGCATCCCTTTTCGGACAGGCACCCTCTCTGGGGCCAACGTCCTGACTTTC
CDR3 protein: CASIPFRTGTLSGANVLTF
CDR3 length: 19
D gene: TRBD1
clone size: -
J gene: TRBJ2-6
V gene: TRBV6-2/TRBV6-3

CDR3 DNA: TGTGCCAGCAGCTTAGCGCGCCTAGCGGGCCTAAACACCGGGGAGCTGTTTTTT
CDR3 protein: CASSLARLAGLNTGELFF
CDR3 length: 18
D gene: TRBD2
clone size: -
J gene: TRBJ2-2
V gene: TRBV7-2

CDR3 DNA: TGTGCCAGCAGCTTTCAGTTTCACAATGAGCAGTTCTTC
CDR3 protein: CASSFQFHNEQFF
CDR3 length: 13
D gene: -
clone size: -
J gene: TRBJ2-1
V gene: TRBV2

CDR3 DNA: TGTGCCAGCAGCCAACAGGGAGCGAACATTCAGTACTTC
CDR3 protein: CASSQQGANIQYF
CDR3 length: 13
D gene: -
clone size: -
J gene: TRBJ2-4
V gene: TRBV3-1

CDR3 DNA: TGCAGTGCTAGAGCAACACAGGGGCTCACTGAAGCTTTCTTT
CDR3 protein: CSARATQGLTEAFF
CDR3 length: 14
D gene: TRBD1
clone size: -
J gene: TRBJ1-1
V gene: TRBV20-1

CDR3 DNA: TGTGCCATCAGTGAGTCAGGCAGGGCGAAAGGCTACACCTTC
CDR3 protein: CAISESGRAKGYTF
CDR3 length: 14
D gene: -
clone size: -
J gene: TRBJ1-2
V gene: TRBV10-3

CDR3 DNA: TGTGCCAGCAGCTTACGGCCTCAGGGGGGCAACTCCTACGAGCAGTACTTC
CDR3 protein: CASSLRPQGGNSYEQYF
CDR3 length: 17
D gene: -
clone size: -
J gene: TRBJ2-7
V gene: TRBV7-8

CDR3 DNA: TGTGCCAGCAGTCGTACAGGGGTGAACACTGAAGCTTTCTTT
CDR3 protein: CASSRTGVNTEAFF
CDR3 length: 14
D gene: TRBD1
clone size: few
J gene: TRBJ1-1
V gene: TRBV28

CDR3 DNA: TGCAGCGTTGGCGCAGGCTACGGCGGGGAGCTGTTTTTT
CDR3 protein: CSVGAGYGGELFF
CDR3 length: 13
D gene: -
clone size: -
J gene: TRBJ2-2
V gene: TRBV29-1

CDR3 DNA: TGTGCCAGCAGCCAAGGCAGGCCCAGGAACACTGAAGCTTTCTTT
CDR3 protein: CASSQGRPRNTEAFF
CDR3 length: 15
D gene: -
clone size: -
J gene: TRBJ1-1
V gene: TRBV3-1

CDR3 DNA: TGCAGTGCTCCTCAGGGGATAACTAATGAAAAACTGTTTTTT
CDR3 protein: CSAPQGITNEKLFF
CDR3 length: 14
D gene: -
clone size: -
J gene: TRBJ1-4
V gene: TRBV20-1

CDR3 DNA: TGTGCCAGCAGCCAAGATGCCAGCAATAGCAATCAGCCCCAGCATTTT
CDR3 protein: CASSQDASNSNQPQHF
CDR3 length: 16
D gene: -
clone size: once
J gene: TRBJ1-5
V gene: TRBV3-1

CDR3 DNA: TGTGCCAGCAGTTATAATTTGATTAGAGGACAGGGGGATGAAAAACTGTTTTTT
CDR3 protein: CASSYNLIRGQGDEKLFF
CDR3 length: 18
D gene: TRBD1
clone size: once
J gene: TRBJ1-4
V gene: TRBV6-5

CDR3 DNA: TGTGCCAGCAGTACGGCCTCCTATGGCTACACCTTC
CDR3 protein: CASSTASYGYTF
CDR3 length: 12
D gene: -
clone size: -
J gene: TRBJ1-2
V gene: TRBV6-5

CDR3 DNA: TGTGCCAGCAGTTACTCTGGCGGACAGAACACTGAAGCTTTCTTT
CDR3 protein: CASSYSGGQNTEAFF
CDR3 length: 15
D gene: -
clone size: -
J gene: TRBJ1-1
V gene: TRBV6-7

CDR3 DNA: TGCAGCTCCCGTAGCAACAGTTTAACAGATACGCAGTATTTT
CDR3 protein: CSSRSNSLTDTQYF
CDR3 length: 14
D gene: -
clone size: -
J gene: TRBJ2-3
V gene: TRBV29-1

CDR3 DNA: TGTGCCAGCAGCTTGTACCCGGGCGGGCAGTACTTC
CDR3 protein: CASSLYPGGQYF
CDR3 length: 12
D gene: -
clone size: -
J gene: TRBJ2-7
V gene: TRBV5-4

CDR3 DNA: TGCAGTGCTAGACCGGCTAGCGGGAGTCGAGCAGATACGCAGTATTTT
CDR3 protein: CSARPASGSRADTQYF
CDR3 length: 16
D gene: TRBD2
clone size: -
J gene: TRBJ2-3
V gene: TRBV20-1

CDR3 DNA: TGTGCCAGCAGTTTCGGCCCCGGCGGGGGGACCCAGTACTTC
CDR3 protein: CASSFGPGGGTQYF
CDR3 length: 14
D gene: TRBD2
clone size: -
J gene: TRBJ2-5
V gene: TRBV12-3/TRBV12-4

CDR3 DNA: TGTGCCAGCAGCTTATGGGGTATTGGGGATCTAGGCGAGCAGTTCTTC
CDR3 protein: CASSLWGIGDLGEQFF
CDR3 length: 16
D gene: -
clone size: -
J gene: TRBJ2-1
V gene: TRBV7-2

CDR3 DNA: TGTGCCAGCAGTTACTCGCGGACTACGGTTCAGTTCTTC
CDR3 protein: CASSYSRTTVQFF
CDR3 length: 13
D gene: -
clone size: -
J gene: TRBJ2-1
V gene: TRBV6-2/TRBV6-3

CDR3 DNA: TGTGCCACCAACCGACCGGATAGGGGTGAAAAACTGTTTTTT
CDR3 protein: CATNRPDRGEKLFF
CDR3 length: 14
D gene: -
clone size: -
J gene: TRBJ1-4
V gene: TRBV15

CDR3 DNA: TGTGCCAGCCGACTAGCGGGAGGGTACGAGCAGTACTTC
CDR3 protein: CASRLAGGYEQYF
CDR3 length: 13
D gene: TRBD2
clone size: -
J gene: TRBJ2-7
V gene: TRBV6-2/TRBV6-3

CDR3 DNA: TGCAGTGCTAGTGGGGCGACCTACGAGCAGTACTTC
CDR3 protein: CSASGATYEQYF
CDR3 length: 12
D gene: -
clone size: few
J gene: TRBJ2-7
V gene: TRBV20-1

CDR3 DNA: TGCGCCAGCAGCCAAGCGCCCGCCGCCGGGACGGCAAATCAGCCCCAGCATTTT
CDR3 protein: CASSQAPAAGTANQPQHF
CDR3 length: 18
D gene: -
clone size: once
J gene: TRBJ1-5
V gene: TRBV4-3

CDR3 DNA: TGCGCCAGCAGCCCCCGGGGCAGGGAGGTCACAGATACGCAGTATTTT
CDR3 protein: CASSPRGREVTDTQYF
CDR3 length: 16
D gene: -
clone size: -
J gene: TRBJ2-3
V gene: TRBV4-3

CDR3 DNA: TGCAGTGCTAGACGACTAAGCGTGGCCAAAAACATTCAGTACTTC
CDR3 protein: CSARRLSVAKNIQYF
CDR3 length: 15
D gene: -
clone size: -
J gene: TRBJ2-4
V gene: TRBV20-1

CDR3 DNA: TGTGCCAGCAGCTTTACTAGCGGGAGGACAGCAGATACGCAGTATTTT
CDR3 protein: CASSFTSGRTADTQYF
CDR3 length: 16
D gene: TRBD2
clone size: -
J gene: TRBJ2-3
V gene: TRBV11-2

CDR3 DNA: TGCAGTGCTAGAGACGGAACGGGAGACGCCTACGAGCAGTACTTC
CDR3 protein: CSARDGTGDAYEQYF
CDR3 length: 15
D gene: -
clone size: -
J gene: TRBJ2-7
V gene: TRBV20-1

CDR3 DNA: TGCGCCAGCAGCCAAACCCTAGCGGGCCGAACCTACGAGCAGTACTTC
CDR3 protein: CASSQTLAGRTYEQYF
CDR3 length: 16
D gene: TRBD2
clone size: -
J gene: TRBJ2-7
V gene: TRBV4-1

CDR3 DNA: TGCGCCAGCAGCTTGGGGACCACCCAAGAGACCCAGTACTTC
CDR3 protein: CASSLGTTQETQYF
CDR3 length: 14
D gene: -
clone size: once
J gene: TRBJ2-5
V gene: TRBV5-1

CDR3 DNA: TGTGCCAGTAGTATAGATGGTGGGGACAGGGCGTTTCACTATGGCTACACCTTC
CDR3 protein: CASSIDGGDRAFHYGYTF
CDR3 length: 18
D gene: TRBD1
clone size: -
J gene: TRBJ1-2
V gene: TRBV19

CDR3 DNA: TGTGCCAGCAGCCAAGAAAGCAGGGAAACTGAAGCTTTCTTT
CDR3 protein: CASSQESRETEAFF
CDR3 length: 14
D gene: -
clone size: -
J gene: TRBJ1-1
V gene: TRBV3-1

CDR3 DNA: TGTGCCAGCAGTGAGGGGGGGGCCAAAGATACGCAGTATTTT
CDR3 protein: CASSEGGAKDTQYF
CDR3 length: 14
D gene: -
clone size: -
J gene: TRBJ2-3
V gene: TRBV2

CDR3 DNA: TGTGCCAGCAGTTTACCTGGTGGGTCATCGCGGGCCCTCCGGCAGTTCTTC
CDR3 protein: CASSLPGGSSRALRQFF
CDR3 length: 17
D gene: -
clone size: -
J gene: TRBJ2-1
V gene: TRBV27

CDR3 DNA: TGTGCCAGCAGTTACGAGGGGCGAGAGCAGTTCTTC
CDR3 protein: CASSYEGREQFF
CDR3 length: 12
D gene: -
clone size: -
J gene: TRBJ2-1
V gene: TRBV6-6

CDR3 DNA: TGCAGTGCTGGGGGGGAAGGGGGCCATAGCAATCAGCCCCAGCATTTT
CDR3 protein: CSAGGEGGHSNQPQHF
CDR3 length: 16
D gene: TRBD1
clone size: -
J gene: TRBJ1-5
V gene: TRBV20-1

CDR3 DNA: TGTGCCAGCTCAAGTCTTTGGCCTATCTCCTACAATGAGCAGTTCTTC
CDR3 protein: CASSSLWPISYNEQFF
CDR3 length: 16
D gene: -
clone size: -
J gene: TRBJ2-1
V gene: TRBV18

CDR3 DNA: TGTGCCAGCAGTGAAGACGAATTTGGGTTCGCCTACGAGCAGTACTTC
CDR3 protein: CASSEDEFGFAYEQYF
CDR3 length: 16
D gene: -
clone size: -
J gene: TRBJ2-7
V gene: TRBV6-1

CDR3 DNA: TGTGCCTGCGGACATCTAAACACCATATATTTT
CDR3 protein: CACGHLNTIYF
CDR3 length: 11
D gene: -
clone size: -
J gene: TRBJ1-3
V gene: TRBV30

CDR3 DNA: TGCAGCGTTGAACCCGGGCGGAGAACGCAGTATTTT
CDR3 protein: CSVEPGRRTQYF
CDR3 length: 12
D gene: -
clone size: -
J gene: TRBJ2-3
V gene: TRBV29-1

CDR3 DNA: TGTGCCAGCAGAGACCTAGCGGGAGCGCTTCACATTCAGTACTTC
CDR3 protein: CASRDLAGALHIQYF
CDR3 length: 15
D gene: TRBD2
clone size: -
J gene: TRBJ2-4
V gene: TRBV6-2/TRBV6-3

CDR3 DNA: TGTGCTAGTGGTCGGGACTATGGAGATACGCAGTATTTT
CDR3 protein: CASGRDYGDTQYF
CDR3 length: 13
D gene: TRBD2
clone size: -
J gene: TRBJ2-3
V gene: TRBV12-5

CDR3 DNA: TGCGCCAGCACCCTTGCCGGGACCGGGAACTATGGCTACACCTTC
CDR3 protein: CASTLAGTGNYGYTF
CDR3 length: 15
D gene: -
clone size: -
J gene: TRBJ1-2
V gene: TRBV5-1

CDR3 DNA: TGTGCCAGCAGCCGGGCTAGCGGGCCTCTTGTGACCTACAATGAGCAGTTCTTC
CDR3 protein: CASSRASGPLVTYNEQFF
CDR3 length: 18
D gene: TRBD2
clone size: -
J gene: TRBJ2-1
V gene: TRBV3-1

CDR3 DNA: TGTGCCTGGAGGGTATCCTACGAGCAGTACTTC
CDR3 protein: CAWRVSYEQYF
CDR3 length: 11
D gene: -
clone size: -
J gene: TRBJ2-7
V gene: TRBV30

CDR3 DNA: TGCAGCGTTGGGTGGGGGAACACTGAAGCTTTCTTT
CDR3 protein: CSVGWGNTEAFF
CDR3 length: 12
D gene: -
clone size: -
J gene: TRBJ1-1
V gene: TRBV29-1

CDR3 DNA: TGTGCCACCAGCGCCCGACAGGGTAGCTACGAGCAGTACTTC
CDR3 protein: CATSARQGSYEQYF
CDR3 length: 14
D gene: TRBD1
clone size: -
J gene: TRBJ2-7
V gene: TRBV15

CDR3 DNA: TGTGCCAGTACGACTAGCGGCCTGGTGGGAACAGATACGCAGTATTTT
CDR3 protein: CASTTSGLVGTDTQYF
CDR3 length: 16
D gene: TRBD2
clone size: -
J gene: TRBJ2-3
V gene: TRBV19